Sequencing of this T cell receptor (beta chain) was carried out in a study of sequential checkpoint blockade in melanoma. At the level of the study: Maintenance nivolumab came after either treatment sequence.

The assay was immunoSEQ multiplex PCR, and TCRdb's table has in-frame clones only and misses some. The sample includes about 20,000 clones, roughly four fifths seen only once; the top ten take approximately 56%. V lost 0 bases and J lost 6; bases outside the gene matches: 13. CDR1 MNHNS and CDR2 SASEGT come from the germline V gene. The CDR3 runs to 17 residues. As for treatment: randomized to nivolumab then ipilimumab (arm A) or the reverse (arm B). Sorted cells were live CD3+CD8+, lacking CD19 and CD56, from PBMCs. The chain has TRBV6-1 and TRBJ1-2; 7 bases align to TRBD1. The clonotype originates from a human donor with melanoma. This specimen was CD8+ T cells sorted from blood (inferred from file names), taken from a patient given nivolumab and ipilimumab in sequence. CDR3: CASSEAGDRAMSHGYTF. The CDR3 DNA sequence: TGTGCCAGCAGTGAAGCGGGGGACAGAGCCATGAGCCATGGCTACACCTTC.